A single sample is the source of the 16 T cell receptor beta chains below, sequenced in a study of T cell responses to AZD1222 COVID-19 vaccine. TCRdb's copy holds only in-frame clones and misses some; the assay was immunoSEQ multiplex PCR. The data contain under 150,000 clones, about 92% of them singletons. Specimen: peripheral blood, collected on day 0 of AZD1222 vaccination. These receptors were taken from an adult in good health.

V gene TRBV27 combines with J gene TRBJ1-5; a weak D match, TRBD1 (5 bases). The V gene lost 7 bases and the J gene lost 3 bases, with 13 bases spanning the gap. Germline CDR1 and CDR2: MNHEY and SMNVEV (reference sequence). CDR3 length: 14 residues. The CDR3 sequence is CASKGRDFNQPQHF. The CDR3 nucleotides are TGTGCCAGCAAAGGCAGGGACTTCAATCAGCCCCAGCATTTT.

The count of this clone is one. The CDR3 spells CASSEKGGFNEKLFF. The CDR3 region has the DNA TGTGCCAGCAGTGAAAAAGGGGGATTTAATGAAAAACTGTTTTTT. J is TRBJ1-4 and V is TRBV25-1, with D maybe TRBD1 (6 bases). The ends were cut back, 2 bases at V and 4 bases at J, with 11 bases in the middle. The CDR3 is 15 residues long. Germline CDR1 MGHDK, CDR2 SYGVNS. Full variable domain (rest looked up from reference TRBV25-1 and TRBJ1-4): EADIYQTPRYLVIGTGKKITLECSQTMGHDKMYWYQQDPGMELHLIHYSYGVNSTEKGDLSSESTVSRIRTEHFPLTLESARPSHTSQYLCASSEKGGFNEKLFFGSGTQLSVL.

This chain joins TRBV6-5 and TRBJ2-7; no clear D. Germline lookup yields CDR1 MNHEY and CDR2 SVGAGI. The V end lost 4 bases, the J end lost 6 bases, and 13 bases lay between the germline ends. This CDR3 region has 13 residues. This CDR3 reads CASSSFFVAEQYF. CDR3 coding DNA: TGTGCCAGCAGTTCCTTTTTTGTTGCCGAGCAGTACTTC.

The chain recombines TRBV7-8 with TRBJ2-1; possibly TRBD1 or TRBD2 for D (6 bases each). Germline CDR1 reads SGHVS; CDR2 reads FQNEAQ. Trimming shortened V by 2 bases and J by 15 bases, and 14 bases separated the two germline ends. The CDR3 runs 12 residues. CDR3 sequence (DNA): TGTGCCAGCAGCTTACAGGAGGGGGGTGCGTTCTTC. It is translated as CASSLQEGGAFF.

The V gene is TRBV2, the J gene TRBJ1-1; weak D call: TRBD1 (5 bases). Germline V gene data show CDR1 as SNHLY and CDR2 as FYNNEI. This CDR3 comprises 15 residues. Trimming shortened V by 5 bases and J by 7 bases, and 20 bases separated the two germline ends. The DNA for the CDR3 is TGTGCCAGCAGTCTAGAGGGGCAATCCTTGGTTGAAGCTTTCTTT. It yields the protein CASSLEGQSLVEAFF.

The chain carries TRBV5-1 and TRBJ1-5; 9 bases agree with TRBD1. J lost 7 bases, V lost 3 bases, and 5 bases had no gene match. Germline values: CDR1 SGHRS, CDR2 YFSETQ. This CDR3 comprises 14 residues. The CDR3 reads CASSWGQGGQPQHF. The CDR3 DNA is TGCGCCAGCAGCTGGGGACAGGGTGGCCAGCCCCAGCATTTT.

This clone was counted once. The chain recombines TRBV9 with TRBJ2-3, with no clear D. The V gene's germline CDR1 is SGDLS and CDR2 YYNGEE. The ends were cut back, 4 bases at V and 2 bases at J, with 14 bases in the middle. The CDR3 runs 15 residues. The CDR3 sequence: CASSPHTVSTDTQYF. In nucleotides, the CDR3 is TGTGCCAGCAGCCCTCACACGGTCTCCACAGATACGCAGTATTTT.

The rearrangement links TRBV4-2 to TRBJ2-7, with D unclear. The CDR3 has 15 residues. Per the germline V gene, CDR1 is LGHNA and CDR2 is YNFKEQ. With 0 bases removed from V and 3 bases from J, the gap between germline ends came to 12 bases. The CDR3 bases are TGTGCCAGCAGCCAAGAGGGTACCGAGGTCTACGAGCAGTACTTC. It yields the protein CASSQEGTEVYEQYF.

The chain carries TRBV3-1 (or the pseudogene TRBV3-2) and TRBJ1-1; D not resolved. The CDR3 runs 13 residues. Germline V gene lookup returns CDR1 LGHDT and CDR2 YNNKEL (reference sequence). The V end was cut by 8 bases, the J end by 4 bases, with 14 bases between. CDR3 residues: CASGRTGATEAFF. CDR3 DNA: TGTGCCAGCGGACGGACGGGCGCCACTGAAGCTTTCTTT.

The chain carries TRBV19 and TRBJ1-5, with TRBD1 matching over 11 bases. V lost 4 bases, J lost 0 bases, and 2 bases stayed unmatched. The CDR3 is 16 residues long. CDR1 and CDR2 (germline): LNHDA, SQIVND (reference sequence). The CDR3 DNA follows: TGTGCCAGTAGTACCGGGACAGGGGGTAGCAATCAGCCCCAGCATTTT. Protein product: CASSTGTGGSNQPQHF.

This chain links TRBV6-5 with TRBJ1-5; D gene unclear. The germline V gene encodes CDR1 MNHEY and CDR2 SVGAGI. Between the trimmed V and J ends, which lost 6 bases and 9 bases, there was a span of 9 bases. This CDR3 has 11 amino acids. The CDR3 DNA reads as TGTGCCAGCAGCGGCGACACGCCCCAGCATTTT. It specifies CASSGDTPQHF.

This chain links TRBV30 with TRBJ2-5; a weak D match, TRBD2 (5 bases). Trimming left V 2 bases short and J 5 bases short, with 9 bases between. This CDR3 is 12 amino acids long. Germline CDR1 reads GTSNPN; CDR2 reads SVGIG (reference sequence). DNA for the CDR3: TGTGCCTGGAGTCTGGGAGCTGAGACCCAGTACTTC. Encoded protein: CAWSLGAETQYF.

This clone was seen just once. The chain employs TRBV11-1 and TRBJ1-2; D uncertain. Germline V gene lookup returns CDR1 SGHAT and CDR2 FQDESV (reference sequence). The CDR3 is made up of 16 amino acids. V was clipped by 4 bases and J by 5 bases, with 20 bases between them. The CDR3 sequence is CASSSVRPSQPYGYTF. The DNA for the CDR3 is TGTGCCAGCAGCTCTGTTCGCCCCTCCCAACCTTATGGCTACACCTTC.

The V and J genes are TRBV6-5 and TRBJ2-7; tentatively, D is TRBD2 (5 bases). Deletions cut 4 bases from V and 6 bases from J, with 10 bases between. The CDR3 totals 12 residues. The germline CDR1 and CDR2 sequences are MNHEY and SVGAGI. The CDR3 sequence is CASSSGVGEQYF. The CDR3 DNA follows: TGTGCCAGCAGTTCCGGGGTAGGCGAGCAGTACTTC.

V usage is TRBV5-4 and J usage is TRBJ2-3; 8 bases map to TRBD1. Unmatched junction bases numbered 3, after V lost 4 bases and J lost 8 bases. This CDR3 is 12 amino acids long. CDR1 and CDR2 (germline): SGHNT, YYREEE (reference sequence). The CDR3 loop is CASSPGQGTQYF. The CDR3 region has the DNA TGTGCCAGCAGCCCAGGACAGGGTACGCAGTATTTT.

Only one count was recorded for this clone. The chain has TRBV7-2 and TRBJ2-1, with D possibly TRBD2 on 5 matching bases. The CDR3 consists of 14 residues. Germline CDR1 reads SGHTA; CDR2 reads FQGNSA. Trimming stripped 4 bases from V and 8 bases from J, with 15 bases between. Here the CDR3 DNA reads TGTGCCAGCAGCTCTGGACTTCTCCTCCATGAGCAGTTCTTC. It specifies CASSSGLLLHEQFF. Combining the CDR3 with reference TRBV7-2 and TRBJ2-1 gives the whole variable domain GAGVSQSPSNKVTEKGKDVELRCDPISGHTALYWYRQSLGQGLEFLIYFQGNSAPDKSGLPSDRFSAERTGGSVSTLTIQRTQQEDSAVYLCASSSGLLLHEQFFGPGTRLTVL.